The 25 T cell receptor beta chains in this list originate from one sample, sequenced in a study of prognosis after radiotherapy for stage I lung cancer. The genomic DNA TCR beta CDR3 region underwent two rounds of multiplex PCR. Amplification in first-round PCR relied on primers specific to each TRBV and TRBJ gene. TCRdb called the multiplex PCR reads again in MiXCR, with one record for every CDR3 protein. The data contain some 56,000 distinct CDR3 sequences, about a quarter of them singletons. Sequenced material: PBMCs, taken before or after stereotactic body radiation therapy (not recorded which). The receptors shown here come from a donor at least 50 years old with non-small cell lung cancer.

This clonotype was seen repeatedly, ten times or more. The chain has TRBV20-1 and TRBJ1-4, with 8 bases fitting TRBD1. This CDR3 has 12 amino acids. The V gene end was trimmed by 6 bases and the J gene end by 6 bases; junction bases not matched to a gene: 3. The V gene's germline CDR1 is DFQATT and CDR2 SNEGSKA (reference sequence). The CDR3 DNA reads TGCAGTGCAGACAGGGGCGATGAAAAACTGTTTTTT. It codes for CSADRGDEKLFF.

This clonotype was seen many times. CDR3 loop: CASSIQGRAPYGYTF. CDR3 sequence (DNA): TGTGCCAGTAGTATTCAGGGAAGAGCCCCCTATGGCTACACCTTC. The rearrangement uses TRBV19 and TRBJ1-2, with D perhaps TRBD1 (5 bases). Germline lookup yields CDR1 LNHDA and CDR2 SQIVND (reference sequence). This CDR3 contains 15 residues. Trimming removed 3 bases at V and 4 bases at J, with 15 bases between.

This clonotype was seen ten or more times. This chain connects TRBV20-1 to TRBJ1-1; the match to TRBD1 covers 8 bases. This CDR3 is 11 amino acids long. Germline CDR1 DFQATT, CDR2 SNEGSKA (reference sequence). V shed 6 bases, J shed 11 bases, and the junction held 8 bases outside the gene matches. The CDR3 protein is CSARTGWKAFF. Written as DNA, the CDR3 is TGCAGTGCCAGGACAGGGTGGAAGGCTTTCTTT.

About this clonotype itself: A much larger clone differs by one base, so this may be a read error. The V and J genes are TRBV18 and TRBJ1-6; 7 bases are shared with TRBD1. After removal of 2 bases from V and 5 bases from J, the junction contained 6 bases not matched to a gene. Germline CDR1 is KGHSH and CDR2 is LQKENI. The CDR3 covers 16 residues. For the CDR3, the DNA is TGTGCCAGCTCACCAATCCAGGGACAGCATAATTCACCCCTCCACTTT. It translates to CASSPIQGQHNSPLHF.

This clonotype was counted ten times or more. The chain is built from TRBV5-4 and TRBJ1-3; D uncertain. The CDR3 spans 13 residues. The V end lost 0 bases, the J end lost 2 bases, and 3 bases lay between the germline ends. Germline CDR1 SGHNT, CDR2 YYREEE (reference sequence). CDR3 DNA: TGTGCCAGCAGCTTGGCCGCTGGAAACACCATATATTTT. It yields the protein CASSLAAGNTIYF.

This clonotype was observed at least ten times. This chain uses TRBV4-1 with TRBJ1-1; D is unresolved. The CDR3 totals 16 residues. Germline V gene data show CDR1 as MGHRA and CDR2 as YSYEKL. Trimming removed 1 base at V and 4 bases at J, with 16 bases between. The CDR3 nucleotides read TGCGCCAGCAGCCAAGGTTTACAGCCCCGACGCACTGAAGCTTTCTTT. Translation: CASSQGLQPRRTEAFF.

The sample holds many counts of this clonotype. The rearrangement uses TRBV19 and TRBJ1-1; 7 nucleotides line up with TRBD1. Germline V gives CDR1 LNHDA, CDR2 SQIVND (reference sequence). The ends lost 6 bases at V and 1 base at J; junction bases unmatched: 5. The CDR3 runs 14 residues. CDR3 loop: CASRSRGENTEAFF. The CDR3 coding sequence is TGTGCCAGTAGATCCAGGGGGGAGAACACTGAAGCTTTCTTT. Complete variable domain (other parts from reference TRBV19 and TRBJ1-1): DGGITQSPKYLFRKEGQNVTLSCEQNLNHDAMYWYRQDPGQGLRLIYYSQIVNDFQKGDIAEGYSVSREKKESFPLTVTSAQKNPTAFYLCASRSRGENTEAFFGQGTRLTVV.

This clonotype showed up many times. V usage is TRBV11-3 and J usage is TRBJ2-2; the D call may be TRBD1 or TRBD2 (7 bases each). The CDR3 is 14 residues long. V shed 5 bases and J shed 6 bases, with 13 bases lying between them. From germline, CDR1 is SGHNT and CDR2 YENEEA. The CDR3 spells CASSPGGVSGELFF. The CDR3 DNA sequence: TGTGCCAGCAGCCCAGGGGGGGTTTCCGGGGAGCTGTTTTTT.

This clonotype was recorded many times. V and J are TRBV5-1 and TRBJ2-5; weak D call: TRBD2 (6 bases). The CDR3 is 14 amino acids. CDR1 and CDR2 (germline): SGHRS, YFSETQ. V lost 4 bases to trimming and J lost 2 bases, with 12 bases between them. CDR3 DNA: TGCGCCAGCAGCGAAACTAGCCCGCAAGAGACCCAGTACTTC. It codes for CASSETSPQETQYF. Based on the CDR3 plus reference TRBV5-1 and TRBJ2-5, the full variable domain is KAGVTQTPRYLIKTRGQQVTLSCSPISGHRSVSWYQQTPGQGLQFLFEYFSETQRNKGNFPGRFSGRQFSNSRSEMNVSTLELGDSALYLCASSETSPQETQYFGPGTRLLVL.

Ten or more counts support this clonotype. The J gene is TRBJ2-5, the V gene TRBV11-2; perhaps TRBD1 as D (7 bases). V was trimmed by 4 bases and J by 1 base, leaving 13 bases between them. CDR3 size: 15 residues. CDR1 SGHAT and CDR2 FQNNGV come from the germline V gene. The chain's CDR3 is CASSSRRGPQETQYF. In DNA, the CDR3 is TGTGCCAGCAGCTCGAGGAGGGGGCCCCAAGAGACCCAGTACTTC.

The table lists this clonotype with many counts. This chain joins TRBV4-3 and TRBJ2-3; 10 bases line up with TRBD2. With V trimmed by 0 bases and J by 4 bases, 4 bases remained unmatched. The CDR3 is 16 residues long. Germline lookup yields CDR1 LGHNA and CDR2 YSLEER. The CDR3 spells CASSQEFSGGSDTQYF. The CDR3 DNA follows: TGCGCCAGCAGCCAAGAGTTTAGCGGGGGGTCAGATACGCAGTATTTT.

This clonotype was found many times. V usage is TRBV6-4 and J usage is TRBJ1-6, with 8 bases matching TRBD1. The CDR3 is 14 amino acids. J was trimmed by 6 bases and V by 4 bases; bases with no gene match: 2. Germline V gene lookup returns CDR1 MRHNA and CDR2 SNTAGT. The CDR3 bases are TGTGCCAGCAGTGGACAGGGGCGTAATTCACCCCTCCACTTT. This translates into CASSGQGRNSPLHF.

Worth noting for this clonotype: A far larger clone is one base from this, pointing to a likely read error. As DNA, the CDR3 is TGTGCCAGCACCCTGCGACTCTGGAGCGAGCAGCCCCAGCATTTT. This translates into CASTLRLWSEQPQHF. The V call is TRBV6-2 or TRBV6-3, the J call TRBJ1-5; D gene ambiguous. This CDR3 has 15 amino acids. Trimming cost V 7 bases and J 7 bases, with 20 bases left between them. CDR1 MNHEY and CDR2 SVGEGT come from the germline V gene.

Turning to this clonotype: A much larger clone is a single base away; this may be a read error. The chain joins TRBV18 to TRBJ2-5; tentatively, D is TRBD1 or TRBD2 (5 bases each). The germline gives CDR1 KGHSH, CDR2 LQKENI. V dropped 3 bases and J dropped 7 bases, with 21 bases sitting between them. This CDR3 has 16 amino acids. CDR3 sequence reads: CASSPSGHKDTRTQYF. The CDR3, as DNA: TGTGCCAGCTCACCCTCGGGGCATAAAGATACCAGGACCCAGTACTTC.

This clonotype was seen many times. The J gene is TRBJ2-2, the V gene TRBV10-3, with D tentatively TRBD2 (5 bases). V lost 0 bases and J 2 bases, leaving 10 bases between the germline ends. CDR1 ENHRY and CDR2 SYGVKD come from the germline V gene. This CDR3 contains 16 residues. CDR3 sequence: CAISESQRTNTGELFF. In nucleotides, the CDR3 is TGTGCCATCAGTGAGTCGCAGCGGACTAACACCGGGGAGCTGTTTTTT.

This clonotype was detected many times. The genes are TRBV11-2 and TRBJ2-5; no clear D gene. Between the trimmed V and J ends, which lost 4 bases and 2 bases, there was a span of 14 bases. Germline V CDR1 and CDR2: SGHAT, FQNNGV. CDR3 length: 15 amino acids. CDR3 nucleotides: TGTGCCAGCAGCTACTCCTGGGTCCCTCAAGAGACCCAGTACTTC. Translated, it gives CASSYSWVPQETQYF.

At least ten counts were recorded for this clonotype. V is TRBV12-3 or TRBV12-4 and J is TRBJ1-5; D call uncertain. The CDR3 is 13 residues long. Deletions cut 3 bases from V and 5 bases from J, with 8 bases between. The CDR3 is CASSFREDQPQHF. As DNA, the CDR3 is TGTGCCAGCAGTTTTAGGGAGGATCAGCCCCAGCATTTT.

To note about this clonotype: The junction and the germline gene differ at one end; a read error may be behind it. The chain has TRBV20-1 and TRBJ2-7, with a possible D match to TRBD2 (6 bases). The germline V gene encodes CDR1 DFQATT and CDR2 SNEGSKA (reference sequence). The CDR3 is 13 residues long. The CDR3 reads CSDPPEGRYEQYF. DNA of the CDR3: TGTAGTGACCCTCCGGAGGGTCGGTACGAGCAGTACTTC.

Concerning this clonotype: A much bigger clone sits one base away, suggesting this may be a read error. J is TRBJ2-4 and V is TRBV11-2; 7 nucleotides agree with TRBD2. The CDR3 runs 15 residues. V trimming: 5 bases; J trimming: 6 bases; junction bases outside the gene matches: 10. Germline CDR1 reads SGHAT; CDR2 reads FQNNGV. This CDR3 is CASSEDWERGNIQYF. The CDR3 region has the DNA TGTGCCAGCAGCGAAGATTGGGAGCGGGGAAACATTCAGTACTTC.

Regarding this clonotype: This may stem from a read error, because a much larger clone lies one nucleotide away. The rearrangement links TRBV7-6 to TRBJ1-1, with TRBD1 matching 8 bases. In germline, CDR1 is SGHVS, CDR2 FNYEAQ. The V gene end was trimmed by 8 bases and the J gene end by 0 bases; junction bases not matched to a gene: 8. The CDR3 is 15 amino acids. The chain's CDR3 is CASRSTGGMNTEAFF. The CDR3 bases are TGTGCCAGCCGAAGCACAGGGGGAATGAACACTGAAGCTTTCTTT.

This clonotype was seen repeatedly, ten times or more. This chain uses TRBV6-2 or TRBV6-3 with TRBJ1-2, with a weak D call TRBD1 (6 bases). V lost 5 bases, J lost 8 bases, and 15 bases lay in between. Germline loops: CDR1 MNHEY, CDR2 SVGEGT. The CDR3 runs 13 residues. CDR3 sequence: CASSRGPGGGYTF. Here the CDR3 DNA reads TGTGCCAGCAGTCGGGGGCCCGGAGGGGGCTACACCTTC.

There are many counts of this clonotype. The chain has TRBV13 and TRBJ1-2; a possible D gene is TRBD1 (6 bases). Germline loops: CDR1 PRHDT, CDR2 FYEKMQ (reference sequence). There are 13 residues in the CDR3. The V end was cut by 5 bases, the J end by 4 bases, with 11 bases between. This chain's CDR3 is CASSQQGLYGYTF. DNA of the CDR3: TGTGCCAGCAGCCAACAGGGTCTCTATGGCTACACCTTC.

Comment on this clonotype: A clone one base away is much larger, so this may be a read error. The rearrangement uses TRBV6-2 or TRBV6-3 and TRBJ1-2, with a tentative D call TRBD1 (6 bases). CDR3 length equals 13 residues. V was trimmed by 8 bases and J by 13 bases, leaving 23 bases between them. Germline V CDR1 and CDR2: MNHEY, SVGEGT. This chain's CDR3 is CASLPGAISPCTF. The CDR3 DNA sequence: TGTGCCAGCCTTCCAGGGGCTATTTCTCCTTGCACCTTC.

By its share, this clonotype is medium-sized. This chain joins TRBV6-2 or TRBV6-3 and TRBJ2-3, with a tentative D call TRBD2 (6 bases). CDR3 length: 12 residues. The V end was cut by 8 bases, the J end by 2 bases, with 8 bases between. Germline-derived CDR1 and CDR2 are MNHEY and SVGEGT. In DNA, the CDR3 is TGTGCCAGCCGCGGGGACACAGATACGCAGTATTTT. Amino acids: CASRGDTDTQYF.

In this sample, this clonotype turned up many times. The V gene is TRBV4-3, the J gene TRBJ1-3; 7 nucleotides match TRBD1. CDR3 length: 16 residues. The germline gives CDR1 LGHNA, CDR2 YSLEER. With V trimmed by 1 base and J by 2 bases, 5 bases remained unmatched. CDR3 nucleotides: TGCGCCAGCAGCCAAGCTTACAGGGGAACTGGAAACACCATATATTTT. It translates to CASSQAYRGTGNTIYF.